The present T cell receptor beta chain was sequenced within a study of early T cells in non-severe SARS-CoV-2 infection. This clonotype was counted once. Individually, cDNA molecules had unique molecular identifiers attached to them. Using its own MiXCR run on the 5' RACE reads, TCRdb lists one record per CDR3 protein. Altogether over 50,000 distinct CDR3 sequences are present, roughly 12% being singletons, with the ten largest covering 2.5% to 3%. This CDR3 has 16 amino acids. V shed 3 bases, J shed 3 bases, and the junction held 9 bases outside the gene matches. Germline V gene lookup returns CDR1 SEHNR and CDR2 FQNEAQ (reference sequence).

The rearrangement links TRBV7-9 to TRBJ2-3; 7 nucleotides line up with TRBD1. The TCR originated in an adult who was a healthcare worker with PCR-confirmed SARS-CoV-2 infection or an uninfected control (not recorded which). The sample taken for sequencing was whole blood. CDR3 sequence reads: CASSFQRTGVTDTQYF. In nucleotides, the CDR3 is TGTGCCAGCAGCTTTCAACGGACAGGAGTAACAGATACGCAGTATTTT.